What follows is one TCR beta chain and its context. No cognate antigen has been identified for it. Base quality data are lacking; no much larger clone is found one base away. Counted from cysteine to phenylalanine, this CDR3 has 16 amino acids. Kept here is only the CDR3 DNA, which spans 48 bases and is read in frame from base 1. V loses 6 bases of germline sequence and J loses 1 base, and the interval between the two ends is 18 bases. The germline V gene supplies CDR1 SGHTA and CDR2 FQGTGA. The intended sense of this specimen's treatment or condition label: in vitro stimulation with specific CMV peptide epitopes to enrich CMV-specific T cells. The data belong to a study of T cell repertoires in cytomegalovirus infection (dated by TCRdb to about 2019). For context, the study as a whole: Recently identified HLA-C-restricted CMV epitopes, whose presentation resists viral immunomodulation, were targeted by peptide stimulations together with well-studied HLA-B-restricted epitopes. Because public TCR beta signatures pointed to carriage of CMV infection together with the matching HLA type, the HLA type of each donor mattered for the analysis. What the authors observed across the whole study: In the ex vivo response, HLA-C-restricted CMV-specific TCR beta clonotypes were dominant, and in two of eight donors the single most frequent clonotype came from this HLA-C-restricted group. Cumulative frequency of public TCR beta family members discriminated carriers of CMV infection plus the relevant HLA type in this cohort and an independent approximately 340-donor cohort.

For sequencing, an Illumina HiSeq 1500 was employed. The public reads were quality trimmed at Q25 with fastp and then assembled into clones with MiXCR by TCRdb, keeping productive beta chains. Rows are combined by CDR3 protein, so each entry shows the most common genes and DNA. This sample comprises around 340,000 distinct CDR3 sequences, about 28% of them detected only once. Together, the top ten hold roughly 20% of the sample. The sequence came from a human donor in good health (CMV status not recorded). Some clones in this sample may be carry-over from other donors' samples. The rearranged segments are TRBV7-3 and TRBJ1-1; a weak D assignment points to TRBD1 (6 bases agree). Sequenced here: cultured PBMCs, sampled from culture after CMV antigen stimulation. The base sequence is TGTGCCAGCAGTACCACAGGGACGAGAGGGAACACTGAAGCTTTCTTT. Its coded protein is CASSTTGTRGNTEAFF.